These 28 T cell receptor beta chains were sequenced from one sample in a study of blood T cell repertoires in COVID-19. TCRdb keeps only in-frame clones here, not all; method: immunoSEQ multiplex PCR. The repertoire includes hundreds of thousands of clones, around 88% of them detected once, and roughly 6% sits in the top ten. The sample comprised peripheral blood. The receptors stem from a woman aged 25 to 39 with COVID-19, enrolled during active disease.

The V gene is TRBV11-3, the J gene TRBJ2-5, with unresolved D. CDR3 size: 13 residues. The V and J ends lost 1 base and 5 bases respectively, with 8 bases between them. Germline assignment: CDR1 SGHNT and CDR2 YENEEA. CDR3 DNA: TGTGCCAGCAGCTTAGGAGCTACGGAGACCCAGTACTTC. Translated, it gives CASSLGATETQYF.

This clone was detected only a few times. The CDR3 nucleotides read TGTGCCAGCTCACGCGGACTCTTCACAGATACGCAGTATTTT. Amino acid sequence: CASSRGLFTDTQYF. This sequence joins TRBV18 and TRBJ2-3, with D tentatively TRBD2 (5 bases). Germline values: CDR1 KGHSH, CDR2 LQKENI. V was clipped by 4 bases and J by 2 bases, with 10 bases between them. This CDR3 region has 14 residues.

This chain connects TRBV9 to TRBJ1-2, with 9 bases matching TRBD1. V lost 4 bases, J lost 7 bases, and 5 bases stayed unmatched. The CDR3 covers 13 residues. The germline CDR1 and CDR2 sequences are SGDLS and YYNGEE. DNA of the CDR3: TGTGCCAGCAGCACGGGACAGGGAGGTGGCTACACCTTC. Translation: CASSTGQGGGYTF.

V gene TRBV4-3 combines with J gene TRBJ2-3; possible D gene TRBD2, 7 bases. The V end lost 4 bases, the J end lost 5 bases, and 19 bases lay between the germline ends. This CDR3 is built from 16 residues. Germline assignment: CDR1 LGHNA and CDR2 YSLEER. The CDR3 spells CASSPGRGGGVDTQYF. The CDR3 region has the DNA TGCGCCAGCAGCCCGGGTCGGGGAGGGGGAGTAGATACGCAGTATTTT.

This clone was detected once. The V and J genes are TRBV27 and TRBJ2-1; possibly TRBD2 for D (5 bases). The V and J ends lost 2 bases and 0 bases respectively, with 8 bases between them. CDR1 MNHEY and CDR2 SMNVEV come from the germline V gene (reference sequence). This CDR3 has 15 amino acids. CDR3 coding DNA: TGTGCCAGCAGTTTAACGGGGAACTCCTACAATGAGCAGTTCTTC. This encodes CASSLTGNSYNEQFF.

CDR3 DNA sequence: TGTGCCAGCAGCTGGATTAGCGTGGAGACCCAGTACTTC. Translating it yields CASSWISVETQYF. This sequence joins TRBV7-2 and TRBJ2-5; D is possibly TRBD2 (5 bases). From germline, CDR1 is SGHTA and CDR2 FQGNSA. V lost 4 bases to trimming and J lost 5 bases, with 11 bases between them. The CDR3 is 13 residues long. Complete variable domain (other parts from reference TRBV7-2 and TRBJ2-5): GAGVSQSPSNKVTEKGKDVELRCDPISGHTALYWYRQSLGQGLEFLIYFQGNSAPDKSGLPSDRFSAERTGGSVSTLTIQRTQQEDSAVYLCASSWISVETQYFGPGTRLLVL.

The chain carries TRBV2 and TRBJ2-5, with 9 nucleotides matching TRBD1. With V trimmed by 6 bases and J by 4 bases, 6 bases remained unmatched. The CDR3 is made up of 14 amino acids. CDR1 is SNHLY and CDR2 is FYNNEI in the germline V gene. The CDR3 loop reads CASRNTGGLETQYF. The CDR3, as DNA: TGTGCCAGCAGAAATACAGGGGGCTTAGAGACCCAGTACTTC. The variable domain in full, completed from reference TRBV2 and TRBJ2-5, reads EPEVTQTPSHQVTQMGQEVILRCVPISNHLYFYWYRQILGQKVEFLVSFYNNEISEKSEIFDDQFSVERPDGSNFTLKIRSTKLEDSAMYFCASRNTGGLETQYFGPGTRLLVL.

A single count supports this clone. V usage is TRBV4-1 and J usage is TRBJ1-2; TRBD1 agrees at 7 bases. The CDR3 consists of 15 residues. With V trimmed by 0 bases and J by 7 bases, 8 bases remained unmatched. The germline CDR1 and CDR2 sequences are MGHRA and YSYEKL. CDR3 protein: CASSQDRGRGVGYTF. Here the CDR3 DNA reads TGCGCCAGCAGCCAAGATCGAGGCAGGGGGGTTGGCTACACCTTC.

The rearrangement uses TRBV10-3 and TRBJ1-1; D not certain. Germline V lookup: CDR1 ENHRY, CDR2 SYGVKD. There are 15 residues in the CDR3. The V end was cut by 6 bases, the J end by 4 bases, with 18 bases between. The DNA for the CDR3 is TGTGCCATCAGGGGTGGAGTTATCGAGAGCACTGAAGCTTTCTTT. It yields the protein CAIRGGVIESTEAFF.

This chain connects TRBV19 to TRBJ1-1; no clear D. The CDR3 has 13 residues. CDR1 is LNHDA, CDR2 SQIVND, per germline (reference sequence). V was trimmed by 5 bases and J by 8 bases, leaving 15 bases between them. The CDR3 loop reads CASSQETFGEAFF. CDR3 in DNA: TGTGCCAGTAGTCAGGAAACTTTCGGCGAAGCTTTCTTT.

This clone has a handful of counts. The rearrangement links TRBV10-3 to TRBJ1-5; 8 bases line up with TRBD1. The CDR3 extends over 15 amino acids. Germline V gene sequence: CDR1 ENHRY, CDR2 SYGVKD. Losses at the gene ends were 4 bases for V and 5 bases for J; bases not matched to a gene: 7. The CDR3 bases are TGTGCCATCAGTGTTGGGAACAGGGGGGATCAGCCCCAGCATTTT. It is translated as CAISVGNRGDQPQHF.

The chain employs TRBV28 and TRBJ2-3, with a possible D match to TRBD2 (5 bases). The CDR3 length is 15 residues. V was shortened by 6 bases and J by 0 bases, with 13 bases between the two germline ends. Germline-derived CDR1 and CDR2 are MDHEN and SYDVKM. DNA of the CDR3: TGTGCCAGCAGCCCTACTAGACTTAGCACAGATACGCAGTATTTT. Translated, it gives CASSPTRLSTDTQYF. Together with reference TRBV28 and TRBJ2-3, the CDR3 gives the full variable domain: DVKVTQSSRYLVKRTGEKVFLECVQDMDHENMFWYRQDPGLGLRLIYFSYDVKMKEKGDIPEGYSVSREKKERFSLILESASTNQTSMYLCASSPTRLSTDTQYFGPGTRLTVL.

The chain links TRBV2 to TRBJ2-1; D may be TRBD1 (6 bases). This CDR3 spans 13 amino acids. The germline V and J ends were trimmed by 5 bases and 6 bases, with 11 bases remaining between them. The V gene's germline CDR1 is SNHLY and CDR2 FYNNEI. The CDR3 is CASSWGTTNEQFF. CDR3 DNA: TGTGCCAGCAGTTGGGGGACAACCAATGAGCAGTTCTTC.

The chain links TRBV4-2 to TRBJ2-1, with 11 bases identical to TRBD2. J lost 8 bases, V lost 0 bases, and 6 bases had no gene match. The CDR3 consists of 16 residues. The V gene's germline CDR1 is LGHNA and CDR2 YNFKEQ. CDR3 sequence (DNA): TGTGCCAGCAGCCAAGATCTTAGCGGGGGGGCGTATGAGCAGTTCTTC. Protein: CASSQDLSGGAYEQFF.

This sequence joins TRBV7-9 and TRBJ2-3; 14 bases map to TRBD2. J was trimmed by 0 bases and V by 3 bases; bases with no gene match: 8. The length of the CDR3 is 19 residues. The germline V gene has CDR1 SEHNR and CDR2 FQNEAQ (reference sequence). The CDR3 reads CASSFRTSGGKTSTDTQYF. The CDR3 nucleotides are TGTGCCAGCAGCTTCAGGACTAGCGGGGGGAAAACTAGCACAGATACGCAGTATTTT.

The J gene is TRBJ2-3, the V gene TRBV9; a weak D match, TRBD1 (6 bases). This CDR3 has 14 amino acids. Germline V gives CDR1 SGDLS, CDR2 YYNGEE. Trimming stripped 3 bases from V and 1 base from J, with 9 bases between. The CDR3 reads CASSARQGTDTQYF. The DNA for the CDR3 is TGTGCCAGCAGCGCCCGACAGGGCACAGATACGCAGTATTTT.

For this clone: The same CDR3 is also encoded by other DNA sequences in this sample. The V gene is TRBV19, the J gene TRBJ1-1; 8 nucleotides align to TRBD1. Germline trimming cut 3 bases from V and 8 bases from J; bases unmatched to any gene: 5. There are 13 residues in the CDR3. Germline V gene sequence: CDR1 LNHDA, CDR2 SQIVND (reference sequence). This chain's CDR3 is CASSIGQGSEAFF. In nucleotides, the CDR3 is TGTGCCAGTAGTATCGGACAGGGCTCCGAAGCTTTCTTT.

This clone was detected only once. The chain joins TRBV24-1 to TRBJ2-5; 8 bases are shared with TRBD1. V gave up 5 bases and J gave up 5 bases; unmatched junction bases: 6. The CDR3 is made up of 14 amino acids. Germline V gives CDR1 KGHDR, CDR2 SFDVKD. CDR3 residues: CATSAPGTGETQYF. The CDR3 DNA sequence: TGTGCCACCAGTGCTCCCGGGACAGGCGAGACCCAGTACTTC.

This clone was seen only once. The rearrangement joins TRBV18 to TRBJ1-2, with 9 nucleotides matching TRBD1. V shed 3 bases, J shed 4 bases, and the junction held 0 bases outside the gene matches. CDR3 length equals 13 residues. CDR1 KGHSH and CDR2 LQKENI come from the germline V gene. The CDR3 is CASSPDRGYGYTF. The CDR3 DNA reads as TGTGCCAGCTCACCGGACAGGGGCTATGGCTACACCTTC. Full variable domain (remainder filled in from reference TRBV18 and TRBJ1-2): NAGVMQNPRHLVRRRGQEARLRCSPMKGHSHVYWYRQLPEEGLKFMVYLQKENIIDESGMPKERFSAEFPKEGPSILRIQQVVRGDSAAYFCASSPDRGYGYTFGSGTRLTVV.

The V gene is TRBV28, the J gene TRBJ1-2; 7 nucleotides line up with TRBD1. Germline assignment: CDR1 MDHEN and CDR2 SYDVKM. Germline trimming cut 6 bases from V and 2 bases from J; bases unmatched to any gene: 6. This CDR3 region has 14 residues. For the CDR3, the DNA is TGTGCCAGCAGGCGGGACAGTATAAACTATGGCTACACCTTC. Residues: CASRRDSINYGYTF.

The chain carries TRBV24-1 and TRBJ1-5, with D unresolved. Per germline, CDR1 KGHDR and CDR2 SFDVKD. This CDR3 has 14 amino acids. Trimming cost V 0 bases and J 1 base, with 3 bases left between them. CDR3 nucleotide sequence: TGTGCCACCAGTGATTTGCCGAGCAATCAGCCCCAGCATTTT. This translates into CATSDLPSNQPQHF.

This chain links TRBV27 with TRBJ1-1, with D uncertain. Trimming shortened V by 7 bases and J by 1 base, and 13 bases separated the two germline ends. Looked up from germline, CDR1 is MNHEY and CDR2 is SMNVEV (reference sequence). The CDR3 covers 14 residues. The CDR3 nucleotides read TGTGCCAGCACGGAGCGCCCTGAGAACACTGAAGCTTTCTTT. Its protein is CASTERPENTEAFF.

The CDR3 nucleotides are TGTGCCAGCAGCCCAACAGGTCCAGGCGAGCAGTACGTC. Protein sequence: CASSPTGPGEQYV. This chain joins TRBV2 and TRBJ2-7; D may be TRBD1 (5 bases). CDR3 length: 13 amino acids. V lost 6 bases to trimming and J lost 6 bases, with 15 bases between them. Germline CDR1 SNHLY, CDR2 FYNNEI.

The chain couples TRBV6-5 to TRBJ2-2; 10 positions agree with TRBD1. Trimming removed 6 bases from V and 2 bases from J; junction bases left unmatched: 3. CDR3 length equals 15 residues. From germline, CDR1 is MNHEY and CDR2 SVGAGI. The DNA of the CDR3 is TGTGCCAGCAGATTGACAGGGGGCAACACCGGGGAGCTGTTTTTT. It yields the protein CASRLTGGNTGELFF.

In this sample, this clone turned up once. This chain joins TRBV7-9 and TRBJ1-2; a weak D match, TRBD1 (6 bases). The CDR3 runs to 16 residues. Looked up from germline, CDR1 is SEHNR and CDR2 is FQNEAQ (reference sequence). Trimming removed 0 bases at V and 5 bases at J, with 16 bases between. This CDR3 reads CASSLARTVNIYGYTF. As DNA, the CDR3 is TGTGCCAGCAGCTTAGCTCGGACAGTCAATATATATGGCTACACCTTC.

CDR3 sequence reads: CASRLAGGRETQYF. CDR3 sequence (DNA): TGCGCCAGCAGACTAGCGGGAGGGAGGGAGACCCAGTACTTC. V is TRBV5-1 and J is TRBJ2-5, with TRBD2 matching over 13 bases. This CDR3 is 14 amino acids long. Germline V gene lookup returns CDR1 SGHRS and CDR2 YFSETQ. With V trimmed by 5 bases and J by 5 bases, 3 bases remained unmatched.

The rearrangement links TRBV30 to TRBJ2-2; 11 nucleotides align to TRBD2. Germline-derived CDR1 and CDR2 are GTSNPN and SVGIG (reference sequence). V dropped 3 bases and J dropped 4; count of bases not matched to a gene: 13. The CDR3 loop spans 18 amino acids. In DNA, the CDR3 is TGTGCCTGGAGAGATAATAGCGGGAGGGCCCTTAGCACCGGGGAGCTGTTTTTT. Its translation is CAWRDNSGRALSTGELFF.

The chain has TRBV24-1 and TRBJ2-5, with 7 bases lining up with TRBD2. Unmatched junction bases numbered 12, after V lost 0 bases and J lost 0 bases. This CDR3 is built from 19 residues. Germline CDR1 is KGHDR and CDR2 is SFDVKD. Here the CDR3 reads CATSDLLAGEPNYQETQYF. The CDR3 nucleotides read TGTGCCACCAGTGATTTGTTGGCGGGGGAACCAAACTACCAAGAGACCCAGTACTTC.